These 13 T cell receptor beta chains share one sample of origin, sequenced in a study of blood T cell repertoires in COVID-19 (dated by TCRdb to about 2020). Libraries were made using the immunoSEQ multiplex PCR assay. As stored in TCRdb, this immuneACCESS dataset retains in-frame rearrangements with V and J assigned. A fraction of the clones does not appear; measured against another copy, unresolved V genes explain less than half of the discrepancy, and the remainder lacks a known reason. The sample includes about 80,000 clones, with around 69% observed a single time. Clones ranked in the top ten supply 15% to 20% of the sample. Sample: peripheral blood. All receptors come from a man in his 70s with active or convalescent COVID-19.

The J gene is TRBJ2-3, the V gene TRBV15; 7 nucleotides match TRBD2. The V segment lost 5 bases and the J segment 7 bases; nucleotides outside the gene matches: 12. This CDR3 has 15 residues. Germline V gene lookup returns CDR1 LNHNV and CDR2 YYDKDF (reference sequence). The CDR3 loop is CATSRGGGGSYTQYF. The CDR3 nucleotides are TGTGCCACCAGCCGGGGTGGGGGGGGGTCTTATACGCAGTATTTT.

The chain employs TRBV28 and TRBJ1-6, with D uncertain. The germline V gene encodes CDR1 MDHEN and CDR2 SYDVKM. The CDR3 has 12 amino acids. V was clipped by 3 bases and J by 10 bases, with 7 bases between them. In DNA form, the CDR3 reads TGTGCCAGCAGTTTCCCGGGATCACCCCTCCACTTT. Encoded protein: CASSFPGSPLHF. Full variable domain (missing parts from reference TRBV28 and TRBJ1-6): DVKVTQSSRYLVKRTGEKVFLECVQDMDHENMFWYRQDPGLGLRLIYFSYDVKMKEKGDIPEGYSVSREKKERFSLILESASTNQTSMYLCASSFPGSPLHFGNGTRLTVT.

The chain combines TRBV19 with TRBJ1-1, with D tentatively TRBD1 (5 bases). Germline V lookup: CDR1 LNHDA, CDR2 SQIVND (reference sequence). V lost 5 bases and J 10 bases, leaving 14 bases between the germline ends. This CDR3 has 12 amino acids. DNA for the CDR3: TGTGCCAGTAGTGCAGGGAGGGCGGGAGCTTTCTTT. Translated, it gives CASSAGRAGAFF.

V and J are TRBV2 and TRBJ1-2, with D possibly being TRBD1 (5 bases). CDR1 and CDR2 from the germline V gene are SNHLY and FYNNEI. The ends were cut back, 5 bases at V and 5 bases at J, with 12 bases in the middle. The CDR3 is 13 amino acids. CDR3 in amino acids: CASSPTDTYGYTF. In DNA form, the CDR3 reads TGTGCCAGCAGTCCGACGGACACTTATGGCTACACCTTC.

In DNA form, the CDR3 reads TGTGCCAGCCGCCTTTCTGGGGCTTCTGACTATGGCTACACCTTC. Translating gives CASRLSGASDYGYTF. The J gene is TRBJ1-2, the V gene TRBV6-5; possible D gene TRBD1, 5 bases. The V end was cut by 8 bases, the J end by 3 bases, with 19 bases between. This CDR3 comprises 15 residues. Germline CDR1 reads MNHEY; CDR2 reads SVGAGI.

The chain employs TRBV19 and TRBJ2-1, with 8 nucleotides matching TRBD1. Looked up from germline, CDR1 is LNHDA and CDR2 is SQIVND (reference sequence). The CDR3 spans 17 residues. The V gene end was trimmed by 3 bases and the J gene end by 6 bases; junction bases not matched to a gene: 13. The CDR3 sequence is CASSIGGYQGAVNEQFF. The CDR3 DNA is TGTGCCAGTAGTATTGGGGGCTATCAGGGGGCGGTCAATGAGCAGTTCTTC.

The V gene is TRBV3-1 (or the pseudogene TRBV3-2), the J gene TRBJ2-7, with D uncertain. V was cut by 1 base and J by 3 bases, with 4 bases left in between. Germline V gene sequence: CDR1 LGHDT, CDR2 YNNKEL (reference sequence). The CDR3 extends over 12 amino acids. The CDR3 region has the DNA TGTGCCAGCAGCCAAGGAGGCTACGAGCAGTACTTC. Translation: CASSQGGYEQYF.

Remarks on this clone: Relative to the germline gene, one junction end is altered; a read error may explain this. J is TRBJ2-7 and V is TRBV7-9, with 11 bases aligning to TRBD1. There are 12 residues in the CDR3. The germline CDR1 and CDR2 sequences are SEHNR and FQNEAQ (reference sequence). The CDR3 reads CASRLGQGAVDF. The CDR3 DNA is TGTGCCAGCAGGTTAGGACAGGGGGCCGTGGACTTC.

This clone has just one count. The chain employs TRBV28 and TRBJ1-2; D not resolved. Per germline, CDR1 MDHEN and CDR2 SYDVKM. Trimming took 2 bases from V and 8 from J, leaving 18 bases between them. This CDR3 has 15 amino acids. The CDR3 sequence is CASSLVTPNRGGYTF. DNA of the CDR3: TGTGCCAGCAGTTTAGTTACGCCAAATCGCGGGGGCTACACCTTC.

This clone has just a few counts. The chain recombines TRBV3-1 (or the pseudogene TRBV3-2) with TRBJ1-5, with D perhaps TRBD1 (5 bases). Germline values: CDR1 LGHDT, CDR2 YNNKEL (reference sequence). The ends were cut back, 4 bases at V and 1 base at J, with 8 bases in the middle. CDR3 length equals 14 residues. CDR3 loop: CASSLRQSNQPQHF. The CDR3 DNA reads as TGTGCCAGCAGCCTACGACAGAGCAATCAGCCCCAGCATTTT.

This clone was picked up one time. The chain couples TRBV2 to TRBJ1-5, with a weak D call TRBD1 (6 bases). The CDR3 loop spans 15 amino acids. Trimming shortened V by 2 bases and J by 4 bases, and 12 bases separated the two germline ends. CDR1 and CDR2 from the germline V gene are SNHLY and FYNNEI. In DNA, the CDR3 is TGTGCCAGCAGTGAACAGGGGTGGACAAATCAGCCCCAGCATTTT. Translating gives CASSEQGWTNQPQHF.

This clone was counted between two and nine times. The V call is TRBV5-1, the J call TRBJ2-7; 7 nucleotides agree with TRBD1. Per the germline V gene, CDR1 is SGHRS and CDR2 is YFSETQ. This CDR3 spans 14 amino acids. The V and J ends lost 0 bases and 3 bases, in that order; junction bases with no gene match: 3. CDR3 in amino acids: CASSLGDSYYEQYF. In nucleotides, the CDR3 is TGCGCCAGCAGCTTGGGGGACAGTTACTACGAGCAGTACTTC.

V and J are TRBV5-1 and TRBJ1-1; no clear D. V was pared by 4 bases and J by 4 bases, with 11 bases between. The CDR3 is 13 residues long. Germline assignment: CDR1 SGHRS and CDR2 YFSETQ. CDR3 amino acids: CASSIATGTEAFF. In DNA form, the CDR3 reads TGCGCCAGCAGCATCGCAACGGGCACTGAAGCTTTCTTT.